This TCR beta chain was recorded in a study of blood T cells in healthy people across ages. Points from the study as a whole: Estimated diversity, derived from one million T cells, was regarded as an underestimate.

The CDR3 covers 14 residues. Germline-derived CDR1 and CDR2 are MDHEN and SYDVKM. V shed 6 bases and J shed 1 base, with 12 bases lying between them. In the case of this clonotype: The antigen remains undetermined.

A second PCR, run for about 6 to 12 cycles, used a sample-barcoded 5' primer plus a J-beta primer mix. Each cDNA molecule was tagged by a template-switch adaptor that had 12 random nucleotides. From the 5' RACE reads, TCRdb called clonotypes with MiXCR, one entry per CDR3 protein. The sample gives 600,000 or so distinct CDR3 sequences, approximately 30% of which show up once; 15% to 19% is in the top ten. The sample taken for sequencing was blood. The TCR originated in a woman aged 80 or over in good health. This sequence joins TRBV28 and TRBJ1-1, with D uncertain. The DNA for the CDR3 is TGTGCCAGCAGGTTAGTCCCCAGGAACACTGAAGCTTTCTTT. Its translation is CASRLVPRNTEAFF.